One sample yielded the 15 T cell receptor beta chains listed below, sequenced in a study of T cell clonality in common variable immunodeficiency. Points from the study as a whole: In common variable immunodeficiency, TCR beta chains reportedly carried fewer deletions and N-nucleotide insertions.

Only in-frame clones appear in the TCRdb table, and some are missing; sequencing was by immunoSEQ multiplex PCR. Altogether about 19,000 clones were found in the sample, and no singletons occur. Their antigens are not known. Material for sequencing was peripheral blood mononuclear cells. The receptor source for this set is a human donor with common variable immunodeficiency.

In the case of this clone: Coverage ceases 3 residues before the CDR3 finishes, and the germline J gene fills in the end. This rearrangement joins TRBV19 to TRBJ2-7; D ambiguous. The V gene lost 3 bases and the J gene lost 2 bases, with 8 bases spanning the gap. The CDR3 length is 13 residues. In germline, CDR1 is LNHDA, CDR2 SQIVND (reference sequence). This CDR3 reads CASSMSNTYEQYF. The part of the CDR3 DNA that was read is TGTGCCAGTAGTATGTCTAATACCTACGAG.

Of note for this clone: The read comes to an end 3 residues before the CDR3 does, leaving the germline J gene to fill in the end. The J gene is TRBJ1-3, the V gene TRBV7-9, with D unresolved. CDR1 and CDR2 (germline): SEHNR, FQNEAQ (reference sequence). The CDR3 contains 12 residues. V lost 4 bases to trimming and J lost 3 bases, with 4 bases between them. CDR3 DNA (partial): TGTGCCAGCAGCTCGGGTGGAAACACC. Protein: CASSSGGNT. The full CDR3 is CASSSGGNTIYF.

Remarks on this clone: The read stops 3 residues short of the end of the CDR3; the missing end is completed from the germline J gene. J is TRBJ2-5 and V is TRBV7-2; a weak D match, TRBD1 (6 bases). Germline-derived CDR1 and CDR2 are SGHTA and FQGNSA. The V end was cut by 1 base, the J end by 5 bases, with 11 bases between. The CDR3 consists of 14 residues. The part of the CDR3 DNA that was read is TGTGCCAGCAGCTTAGACAGGGTGAGGGAGACC. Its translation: CASSLDRVRET. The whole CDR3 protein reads CASSLDRVRETQYF.

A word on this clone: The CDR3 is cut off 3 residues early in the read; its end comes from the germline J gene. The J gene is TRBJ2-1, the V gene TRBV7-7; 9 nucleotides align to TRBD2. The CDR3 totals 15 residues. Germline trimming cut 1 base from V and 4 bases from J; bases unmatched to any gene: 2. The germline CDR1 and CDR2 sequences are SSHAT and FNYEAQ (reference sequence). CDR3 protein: CASSLDSGSYNEQFF. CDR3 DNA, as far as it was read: TGTGCCAGCAGCTTAGATAGCGGGAGTTACAATGAG.

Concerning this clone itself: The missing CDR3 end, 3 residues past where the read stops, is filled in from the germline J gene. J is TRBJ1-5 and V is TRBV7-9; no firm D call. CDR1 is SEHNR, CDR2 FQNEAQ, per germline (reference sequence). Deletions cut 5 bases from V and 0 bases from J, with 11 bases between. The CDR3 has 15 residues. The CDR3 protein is CASSPGRYSNQPQHF. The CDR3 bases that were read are TGTGCCAGCAGCCCAGGCCGGTATAGCAATCAGCCC. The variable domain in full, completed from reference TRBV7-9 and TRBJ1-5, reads DTGVSQNPRHKITKRGQNVTFRCDPISEHNRLYWYRQTLGQGPEFLTYFQNEAQLEKSRLLSDRFSAERPKGSFSTLEIQRTEQGDSAMYLCASSPGRYSNQPQHFGDGTRLSIL.

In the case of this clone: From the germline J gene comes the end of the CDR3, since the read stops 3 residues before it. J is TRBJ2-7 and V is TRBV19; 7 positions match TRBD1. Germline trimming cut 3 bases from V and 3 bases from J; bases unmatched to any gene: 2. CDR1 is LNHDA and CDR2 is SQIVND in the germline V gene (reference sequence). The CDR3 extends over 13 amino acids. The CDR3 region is CASSMNRGYEQYF. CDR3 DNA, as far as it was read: TGTGCCAGTAGTATGAACAGGGGCTACGAG.

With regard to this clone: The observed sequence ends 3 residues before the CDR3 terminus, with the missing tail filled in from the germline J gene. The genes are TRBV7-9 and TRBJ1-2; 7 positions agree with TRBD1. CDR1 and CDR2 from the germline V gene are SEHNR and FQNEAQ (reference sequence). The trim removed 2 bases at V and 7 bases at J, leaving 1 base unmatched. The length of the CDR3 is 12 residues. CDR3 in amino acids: CASSLQGVGYTF. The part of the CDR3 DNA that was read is TGTGCCAGCAGCTTACAGGGGGTTGGC.

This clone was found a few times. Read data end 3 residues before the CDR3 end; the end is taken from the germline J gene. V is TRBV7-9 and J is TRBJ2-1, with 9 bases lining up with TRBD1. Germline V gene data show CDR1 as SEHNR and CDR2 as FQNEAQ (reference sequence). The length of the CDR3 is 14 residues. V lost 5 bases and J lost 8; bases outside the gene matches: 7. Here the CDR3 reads CASSPPGQGDEQFF. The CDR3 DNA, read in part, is TGTGCCAGCAGCCCGCCGGGACAGGGAGATGAG.

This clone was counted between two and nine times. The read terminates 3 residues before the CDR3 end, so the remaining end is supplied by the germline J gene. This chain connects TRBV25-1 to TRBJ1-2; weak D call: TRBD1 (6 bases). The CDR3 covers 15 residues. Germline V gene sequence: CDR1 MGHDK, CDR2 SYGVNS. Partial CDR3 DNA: TGTGCCAGCAGTGCAACTGGGGGCGCGTTGAAAGGC. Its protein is CASSATGGALKG. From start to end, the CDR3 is CASSATGGALKGYTF.

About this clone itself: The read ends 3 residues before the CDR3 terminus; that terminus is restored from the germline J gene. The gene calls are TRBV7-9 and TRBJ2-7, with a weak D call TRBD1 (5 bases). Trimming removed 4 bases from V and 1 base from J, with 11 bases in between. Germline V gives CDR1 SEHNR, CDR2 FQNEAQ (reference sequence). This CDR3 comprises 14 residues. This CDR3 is CASSSGMGSYEQYF. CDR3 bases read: TGTGCCAGCAGCTCAGGGATGGGTTCCTACGAG.

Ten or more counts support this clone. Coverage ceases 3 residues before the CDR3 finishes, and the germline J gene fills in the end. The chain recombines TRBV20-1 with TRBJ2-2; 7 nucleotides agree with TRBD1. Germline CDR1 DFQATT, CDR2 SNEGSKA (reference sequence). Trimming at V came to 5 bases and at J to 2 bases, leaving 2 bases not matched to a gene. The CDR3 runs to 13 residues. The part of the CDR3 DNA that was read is TGCAGTGCTCAGGGGGTTAACACCGGGGAG. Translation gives CSAQGVNTGE. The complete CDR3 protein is CSAQGVNTGELFF.

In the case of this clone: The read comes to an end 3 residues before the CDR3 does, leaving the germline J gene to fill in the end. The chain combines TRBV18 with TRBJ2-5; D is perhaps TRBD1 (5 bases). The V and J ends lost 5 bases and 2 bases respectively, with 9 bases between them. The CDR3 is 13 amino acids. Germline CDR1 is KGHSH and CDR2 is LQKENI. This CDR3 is CASSKGLQETQYF. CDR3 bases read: TGTGCCAGCTCAAAGGGGTTACAAGAGACC.

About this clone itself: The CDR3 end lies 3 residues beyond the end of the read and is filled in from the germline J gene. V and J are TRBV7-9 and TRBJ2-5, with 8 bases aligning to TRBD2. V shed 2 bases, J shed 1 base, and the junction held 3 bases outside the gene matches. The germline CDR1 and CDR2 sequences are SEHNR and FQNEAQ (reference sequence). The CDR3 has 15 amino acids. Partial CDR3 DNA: TGTGCCAGCAGCTTAAGTAGCGGGGCCCAAGAGACC. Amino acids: CASSLSSGAQET. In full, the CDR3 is CASSLSSGAQETQYF.

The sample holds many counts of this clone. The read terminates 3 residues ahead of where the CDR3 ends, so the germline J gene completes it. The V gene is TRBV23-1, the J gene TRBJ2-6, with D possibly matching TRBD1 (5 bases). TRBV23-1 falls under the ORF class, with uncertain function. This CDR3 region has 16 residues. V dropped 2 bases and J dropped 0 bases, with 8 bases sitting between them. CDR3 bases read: TGCGCCAGCAGTCAACCAGGGCGCTCTGGGGCCAACGTC. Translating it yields CASSQPGRSGANV. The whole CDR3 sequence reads CASSQPGRSGANVLTF.

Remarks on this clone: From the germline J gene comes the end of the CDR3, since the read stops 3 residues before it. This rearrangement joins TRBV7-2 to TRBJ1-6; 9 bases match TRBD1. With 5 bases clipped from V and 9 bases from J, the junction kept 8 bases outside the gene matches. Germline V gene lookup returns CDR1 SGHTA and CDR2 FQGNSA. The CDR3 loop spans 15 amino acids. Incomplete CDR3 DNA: TGTGCCAGCAGCAAAACCGGGACAGGGTCTTCACCC. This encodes CASSKTGTGSSP. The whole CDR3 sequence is CASSKTGTGSSPLHF. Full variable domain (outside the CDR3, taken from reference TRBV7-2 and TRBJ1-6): GAGVSQSPSNKVTEKGKDVELRCDPISGHTALYWYRQSLGQGLEFLIYFQGNSAPDKSGLPSDRFSAERTGGSVSTLTIQRTQQEDSAVYLCASSKTGTGSSPLHFGNGTRLTVT.